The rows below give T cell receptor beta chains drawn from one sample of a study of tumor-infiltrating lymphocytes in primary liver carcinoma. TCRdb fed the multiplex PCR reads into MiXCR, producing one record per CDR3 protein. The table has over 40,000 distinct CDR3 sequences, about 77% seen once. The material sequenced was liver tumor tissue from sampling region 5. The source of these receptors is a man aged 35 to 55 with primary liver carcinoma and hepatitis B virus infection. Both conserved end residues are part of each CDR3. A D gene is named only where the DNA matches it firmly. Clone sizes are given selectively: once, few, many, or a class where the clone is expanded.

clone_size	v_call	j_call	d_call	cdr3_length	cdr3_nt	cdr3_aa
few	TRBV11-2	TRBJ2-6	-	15	TGTGCCACCCAGTGGCCGCGTTCTGGGGCCAATGTCCTGACTTTC	CATQWPRSGANVLTF
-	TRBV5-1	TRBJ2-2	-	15	TGCGCCAGCAGGCCTGACAGCGCAACGGGCGGGGAGCTGTTTTTT	CASRPDSATGGELFF
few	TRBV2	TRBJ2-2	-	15	TGTACCAGCAGCCCCACAGTCTCGAACACCGGGGAGCTGTTTTTT	CTSSPTVSNTGELFF
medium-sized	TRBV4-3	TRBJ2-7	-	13	TGCGCCAGCAGCCAAGCAGTTTCCTACGAGCAGTACTTC	CASSQAVSYEQYF
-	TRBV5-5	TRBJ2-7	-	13	TGTGCCGGTAGCTTTGGACGGCCCTACGATCAGTACTTC	CAGSFGRPYDQYF
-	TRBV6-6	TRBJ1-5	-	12	TGTGCCAGCACCGACAGCACGGATACGCAGCATTTT	CASTDSTDTQHF
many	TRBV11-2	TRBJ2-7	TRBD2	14	TGTGCCAGCCGCTTGGAACGGGAGGAGAACGAGCAGTACTTC	CASRLEREENEQYF
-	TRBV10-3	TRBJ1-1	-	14	TGTGCCACTTATGACGCCGGGAGGAACACCGAAGCTTTCTTT	CATYDAGRNTEAFF
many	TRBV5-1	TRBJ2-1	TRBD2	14	TGCGCCAGCAGCTCTAGCGGGGGGTACAATGAGCAGTTCTTC	CASSSSGGYNEQFF
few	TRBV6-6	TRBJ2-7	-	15	TGTGCCAGCATCGGGTACAGAGATTACTCCTACGAGCAGTACTTC	CASIGYRDYSYEQYF
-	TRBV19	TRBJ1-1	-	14	TGTGCCAGTAGTATGGACACGGGGGCTCGGGGAACTTTCTTT	CASSMDTGARGTFF
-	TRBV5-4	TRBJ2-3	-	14	TGTGCCAACAGCTCGAACCCAAGCACAGATACGCAGTATTTT	CANSSNPSTDTQYF
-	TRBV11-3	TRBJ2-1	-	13	TGCGCTAGCAGCCTCCGTGGGCCCGGACTACGGTTCTTC	CASSLRGPGLRFF
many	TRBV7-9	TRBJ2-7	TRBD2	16	TGTGCCAGCAGCTTAGCTTCCACTAGCGGAACTTACGAGCAGTACTTC	CASSLASTSGTYEQYF
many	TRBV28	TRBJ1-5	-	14	TGTGCCAGCAACCTCGGCGACGGCAATCAGCCCCAGCATTTT	CASNLGDGNQPQHF
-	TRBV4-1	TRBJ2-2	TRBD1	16	TGTGCCAGCAGGGCCCGGACAGGGTGCGATACCGGGGAGCTGTTTTTT	CASRARTGCDTGELFF
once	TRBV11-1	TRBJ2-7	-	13	TGTGCCAGCATGGGAAAGCGATCCTGCGAGCAGTACTTC	CASMGKRSCEQYF
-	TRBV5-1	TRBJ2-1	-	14	TGCGCCAGCAGCTCTGCAGGAGCCTACAGTGTGCAGTTCTTC	CASSSAGAYSVQFF
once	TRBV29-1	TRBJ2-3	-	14	TGCAGCGTTGAAGCCGGGATGAGCACAGATACGGAGTATTTT	CSVEAGMSTDTEYF
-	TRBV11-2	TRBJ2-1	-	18	TGTGCCACCAGTTACTTAGAGCGAGACAGGATGTTAAACAATGAGCAGTTCTTC	CATSYLERDRMLNNEQFF
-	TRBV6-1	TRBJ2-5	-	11	TGTACCAGCAGTGAATTGGTAATCCAGTATTTC	CTSSELVIQYF
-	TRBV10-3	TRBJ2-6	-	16	TGTGCCATCAGTTGTGGCCAGGAGGCTGGTGCCAACGTCCTGACTTTC	CAISCGQEAGANVLTF
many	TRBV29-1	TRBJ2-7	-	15	TGCAGCGTTGCCGGACCTGACAGGAATCTCTACGAGCAGTACTTC	CSVAGPDRNLYEQYF
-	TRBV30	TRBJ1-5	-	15	TGCGTCTGGGCCCTCGCGGAGGGCCGCAATCAGCCCCAGCATTTT	CVWALAEGRNQPQHF
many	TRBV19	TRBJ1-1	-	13	TGTGCTAGCAACAGGGATGGGGACACTGAAGCTTTCTTT	CASNRDGDTEAFF
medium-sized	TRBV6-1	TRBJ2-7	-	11	TGTGCCAGCAGCGGACTCTACGAGCAGTACTTC	CASSGLYEQYF
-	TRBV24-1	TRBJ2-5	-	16	TGTGCCACCAGTGCATCAAAGGTGCGGGCACAAGGGACCCAGTACTTC	CATSASKVRAQGTQYF
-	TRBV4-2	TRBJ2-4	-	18	TGTGCCAGCAGCCAAGATTATCTGGGATTTAGAGCCAAAAACATTCAGTACTTC	CASSQDYLGFRAKNIQYF
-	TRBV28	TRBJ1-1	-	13	TGTGTCACAACTCGGGGCAGCGTCCGACAAGCTTTCTTT	CVTTRGSVRQAFF
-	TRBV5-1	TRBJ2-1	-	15	TGCGCCAGCACCTTGGATGGAGCAATTTACGATGAGCAGTTCTTC	CASTLDGAIYDEQFF